The sequence of this TCR beta chain was determined in a study of blood T cell repertoires in COVID-19. Germline assignment: CDR1 GTSNPN and CDR2 SVGIG (reference sequence). V lost 5 bases to trimming and J lost 6 bases; unmatched junction nucleotides: 10. The CDR3 covers 14 residues. Profiled with immunoSEQ multiplex PCR; TCRdb holds only in-frame clones, not every one. The table shows 250,000 to 300,000 clones, with 70% to 90% occurring only once. The chain carries TRBV30 and TRBJ1-1, with 9 bases that match TRBD1. Input material: peripheral blood. The origin of this receptor is a woman between 65 and 79 years old with acute or convalescent COVID-19. The CDR3 here is CAWAEGQGFSEAFF. The CDR3 bases are TGTGCCTGGGCTGAGGGACAGGGATTTTCTGAAGCTTTCTTT.